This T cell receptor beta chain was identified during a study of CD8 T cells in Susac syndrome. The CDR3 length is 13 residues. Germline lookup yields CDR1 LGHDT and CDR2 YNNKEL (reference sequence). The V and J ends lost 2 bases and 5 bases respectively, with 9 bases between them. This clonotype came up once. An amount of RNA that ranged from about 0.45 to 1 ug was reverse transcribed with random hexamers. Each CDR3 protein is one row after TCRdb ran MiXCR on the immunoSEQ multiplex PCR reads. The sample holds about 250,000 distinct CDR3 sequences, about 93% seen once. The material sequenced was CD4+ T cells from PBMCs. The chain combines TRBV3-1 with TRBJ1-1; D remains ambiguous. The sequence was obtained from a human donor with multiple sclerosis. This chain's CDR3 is CASSQRLGTEAFF. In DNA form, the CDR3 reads TGTGCCAGCAGCCAAAGGCTCGGGACTGAAGCTTTCTTT.